Below are 24 T cell receptor beta chains sequenced from a single sample in a study of cytomegalovirus exposure and HLA in healthy donors. 13 Jbeta primers and 60 Vbeta primers were used for the PCR. Profiling relied on immunoSEQ multiplex PCR, and the TCRdb table lists in-frame clones only, not all of them. The sample records about 150,000 clones, roughly 80% being singletons. The sequenced material came from PBMCs. Source of these receptors: a man aged 25 to 45 in good health and CMV-seronegative.

The chain is built from TRBV9 and TRBJ1-2; perhaps TRBD1 as D (6 bases). V shed 0 bases and J shed 8 bases, with 17 bases lying between them. The CDR3 has 15 residues. CDR1 SGDLS and CDR2 YYNGEE come from the germline V gene. CDR3 sequence: CASSVAGGTNEGYTF. The CDR3 coding sequence is TGTGCCAGCAGCGTAGCCGGGGGGACAAACGAAGGCTACACCTTC.

The chain employs TRBV11-2 and TRBJ1-2; D is unclear. Trimming stripped 4 bases from V and 1 base from J, with 13 bases between. The length of the CDR3 is 15 residues. Germline V gene data show CDR1 as SGHAT and CDR2 as FQNNGV. The CDR3 nucleotides are TGTGCCAGCAGCTCCTGGCGGCGGGATAACTATGGCTACACCTTC. Its protein product is CASSSWRRDNYGYTF.

This chain joins TRBV10-3 and TRBJ2-5; 7 positions match TRBD1. Matching the DNA end better, TRBJ2-7 makes the J call doubtful. CDR1 ENHRY and CDR2 SYGVKD come from the germline V gene. The CDR3 is made up of 15 amino acids. CDR3 DNA: TGTGCCATCAGCCCTACCGAGGGGGCATCCTACGAGCAGTACTTC. This gives the protein CAISPTEGASYEQYF.

This sequence joins TRBV8-2 and TRBJ2-1; the D call in the table, TRBD2, was not verified against the DNA. TRBV8-2 represents a pseudogene. The CDR3 is 20 residues long. CDR3 coding DNA: TGTGGCAGTGCATCCGCAGCCCGGAGCACTTTTCGGGAGTCCTACAATGAGCAGTTCTTC. It yields the protein CGSASAARSTFRESYNEQFF.

This clone has just a few counts. The chain combines TRBV4-2 with TRBJ2-1; a weak D match, TRBD2 (5 bases). Looked up from germline, CDR1 is LGHNA and CDR2 is YNFKEQ. This CDR3 is 17 amino acids long. Trimming removed 1 base from V and 2 bases from J, with 15 bases in between. CDR3 sequence: CASSQGYQRRTYNEQFF. As DNA, the CDR3 is TGTGCCAGCAGCCAAGGGTACCAGCGGAGAACCTACAATGAGCAGTTCTTC.

CDR3 bases: TGCGCCAGCGGCCTCGGACTCGGTGGGGACGAGCAGTACTTC. Protein sequence: CASGLGLGGDEQYF. This chain joins TRBV5-1 and TRBJ2-7; TRBD2 is a possible D gene (5 bases). V lost 7 bases to trimming and J lost 5 bases, with 19 bases between them. Germline lookup yields CDR1 SGHRS and CDR2 YFSETQ. This CDR3 is 14 amino acids long.

The table lists this clone with a few counts. The chain recombines TRBV5-1 with TRBJ1-1; TRBD1 matches 12 bases. The CDR3 has 20 amino acids. Germline V gives CDR1 SGHRS, CDR2 YFSETQ. V was pared by 1 base and J by 0 bases, with 13 bases of the junction left unmatched. CDR3 nucleotide sequence: TGCGCCAGCAGCTTGCGGGACAGGGGGCGCAGAGGGGTTATGAACACTGAAGCTTTCTTT. Protein sequence: CASSLRDRGRRGVMNTEAFF.

The chain carries TRBV6-4 and TRBJ2-2, with 9 nucleotides matching TRBD2. CDR1 and CDR2 from the germline V gene are MRHNA and SNTAGT. The junction had 5 bases not matched to a gene; V was cut back by 5 bases and J by 4 bases. The CDR3 runs 15 residues. The CDR3 sequence is CASSPGLATTGELFF. CDR3 in DNA: TGTGCCAGCAGTCCTGGACTAGCGACCACCGGGGAGCTGTTTTTT.

A few counts support this clone. The chain carries TRBV29-1 and TRBJ2-2, with D maybe TRBD1 (6 bases). The ends were cut back, 4 bases at V and 0 bases at J, with 12 bases in the middle. The length of the CDR3 is 15 residues. CDR1 and CDR2 from the germline V gene are SQVTM and ANQGSEA. The CDR3 spells CSVVPGTTNTGELFF. CDR3 DNA sequence: TGCAGCGTTGTCCCCGGGACAACGAACACCGGGGAGCTGTTTTTT.

The CDR3 here is CASSLSTGGFGNTIYF. Here the CDR3 DNA reads TGTGCCAGCAGTTTATCTACAGGGGGCTTTGGAAACACCATATATTTT. The chain joins TRBV5-6 to TRBJ1-3; TRBD1 agrees at 9 bases. V lost 5 bases to trimming and J lost 3 bases; unmatched junction nucleotides: 9. Germline CDR1 and CDR2: SGHDT and YYEEEE. This CDR3 contains 16 residues.

The chain employs TRBV7-2 and TRBJ1-3; the D is unclear. The CDR3 length is 16 residues. Germline CDR1 and CDR2: SGHTA and FQGNSA. V lost 5 bases, J lost 6 bases, and 20 bases lay in between. CDR3 sequence reads: CASSLTQTRQINTIYF. CDR3 DNA: TGTGCCAGCAGCCTAACTCAAACGAGACAAATAAACACCATATATTTT.

The chain links TRBV5-1 to TRBJ2-7; TRBD1 agrees at 7 bases. After removal of 1 base from V and 5 bases from J, the junction contained 0 bases not matched to a gene. Germline CDR1 SGHRS, CDR2 YFSETQ. The CDR3 consists of 12 residues. For the CDR3, the DNA is TGCGCCAGCAGCTTGAGGGGGCACGAGCAGTACTTC. This encodes CASSLRGHEQYF.

This clone turned up a few times. CDR3 amino acids: CASRGLAVRTDTQYF. In nucleotides, the CDR3 is TGTGCCAGCAGGGGACTAGCGGTCCGCACAGATACGCAGTATTTT. The J gene is TRBJ2-3, the V gene TRBV11-2; 11 bases fit TRBD2. J was trimmed by 1 base and V by 6 bases; bases with no gene match: 3. The length of the CDR3 is 15 residues. Germline V gene sequence: CDR1 SGHAT, CDR2 FQNNGV.

The chain combines TRBV9 with TRBJ1-2, with 7 bases identical to TRBD1. After removal of 0 bases from V and 7 bases from J, the junction contained 3 bases not matched to a gene. The CDR3 is 13 amino acids. Germline V lookup: CDR1 SGDLS, CDR2 YYNGEE. This chain's CDR3 is CASSVANRGGYTF. In DNA form, the CDR3 reads TGTGCCAGCAGCGTAGCTAACAGGGGTGGCTACACCTTC.

This chain connects TRBV27 to TRBJ1-2, with D maybe TRBD1 (5 bases). The V gene lost 2 bases and the J gene lost 0 bases, with 10 bases spanning the gap. The CDR3 extends over 15 amino acids. The germline gives CDR1 MNHEY, CDR2 SMNVEV (reference sequence). Here the CDR3 DNA reads TGTGCCAGCAGTTTAAAGGGGCACTCTAACTATGGCTACACCTTC. As protein: CASSLKGHSNYGYTF.

The rearrangement links TRBV6-5 to TRBJ2-7; TRBD1 might be the D (6 bases). The CDR3 is 16 amino acids. The germline CDR1 and CDR2 sequences are MNHEY and SVGAGI. V was shortened by 1 base and J by 5 bases, with 18 bases between the two germline ends. Here the CDR3 DNA reads TGTGCCAGCAGTTACTTTAGGACAGCCCCCGGGAACGAGCAGTACTTC. This encodes CASSYFRTAPGNEQYF.

V and J are TRBV27 and TRBJ2-5; TRBD1 agrees at 9 bases. The V and J ends lost 3 bases and 3 bases, in that order; junction bases with no gene match: 2. CDR3 length: 14 amino acids. Per the germline V gene, CDR1 is MNHEY and CDR2 is SMNVEV (reference sequence). The DNA for the CDR3 is TGTGCCAGCAGTTTGAGGACAGGGGAAGAGACCCAGTACTTC. Its translation is CASSLRTGEETQYF.

This sequence joins TRBV7-6 and TRBJ2-1, with 7 bases identical to TRBD1. The CDR3 is 18 residues long. Germline CDR1 is SGHVS and CDR2 is FNYEAQ. The V gene end was trimmed by 0 bases and the J gene end by 4 bases; junction bases not matched to a gene: 12. CDR3 in amino acids: CASSLAPNRGWGYNEQFF. CDR3 in DNA: TGTGCCAGCAGCTTAGCCCCAAACAGGGGCTGGGGATACAATGAGCAGTTCTTC.

J is TRBJ1-5 and V is TRBV5-1, with 9 bases matching TRBD1. The V gene's germline CDR1 is SGHRS and CDR2 YFSETQ. J was trimmed by 6 bases and V by 7 bases; bases with no gene match: 14. CDR3 length: 16 residues. The CDR3 region has the DNA TGCGCCAGCTTCACCCCGGACAGGGGTGGAAGTCAGCCCCAGCATTTT. Translation: CASFTPDRGGSQPQHF.

A remark on this clone: The sample has other DNA sequences that encode this CDR3 too. This chain links TRBV2 with TRBJ1-4; the D is unclear. The CDR3 spans 13 residues. V was clipped by 2 bases and J by 5 bases, with 6 bases between them. CDR1 is SNHLY and CDR2 is FYNNEI in the germline V gene. In DNA, the CDR3 is TGTGCCAGCAGTGAAACGCGGAATGAAAAACTGTTTTTT. It encodes CASSETRNEKLFF.

The rearrangement uses TRBV6-1 and TRBJ2-4, with 8 bases aligning to TRBD1. Losses at the gene ends were 4 bases for V and 6 bases for J; bases not matched to a gene: 2. Germline V gene lookup returns CDR1 MNHNS and CDR2 SASEGT. CDR3 length equals 13 residues. CDR3 region: CASSGTGRNIQYF. Here the CDR3 DNA reads TGTGCCAGCAGTGGGACAGGGAGAAACATTCAGTACTTC.

This clone was observed a few times. This chain links TRBV29-1 with TRBJ1-2, with TRBD1 matching 9 bases. Losses at the gene ends were 6 bases for V and 7 bases for J; bases not matched to a gene: 12. Germline lookup yields CDR1 SQVTM and CDR2 ANQGSEA. This CDR3 has 14 residues. In DNA form, the CDR3 reads TGCAGCGTCGATACAGGGGGCGAGGTCCTTGGCTACACCTTC. Translated: CSVDTGGEVLGYTF.

The V gene is TRBV4-2, the J gene TRBJ2-1; 10 bases agree with TRBD1. CDR3 size: 17 residues. Unmatched junction bases numbered 6, after V lost 1 base and J lost 3 bases. Germline lookup yields CDR1 LGHNA and CDR2 YNFKEQ. CDR3 nucleotide sequence: TGTGCCAGCAGCCAAGGGACCGGGACAGGGGTCTACAATGAGCAGTTCTTC. It is translated as CASSQGTGTGVYNEQFF.

The J gene is TRBJ2-7, the V gene TRBV5-1; the D gene is possibly TRBD1 (5 bases). The length of the CDR3 is 14 residues. CDR1 and CDR2 (germline): SGHRS, YFSETQ. Between the trimmed V and J ends, which lost 4 bases and 2 bases, there was a span of 13 bases. In DNA, the CDR3 is TGCGCCAGCAGCCACGCACAGGCTACCTACGAGCAGTACTTC. This gives the protein CASSHAQATYEQYF. Full variable domain (remainder filled in from reference TRBV5-1 and TRBJ2-7): KAGVTQTPRYLIKTRGQQVTLSCSPISGHRSVSWYQQTPGQGLQFLFEYFSETQRNKGNFPGRFSGRQFSNSRSEMNVSTLELGDSALYLCASSHAQATYEQYFGPGTRLTVT.